What follows are 14 T cell receptor beta chains derived from one specimen sequenced in a study of siplizumab effects on memory and regulatory T cells. Some clones are missing from TCRdb's copy, which holds only in-frame ones; the method was immunoSEQ multiplex PCR. The repertoire holds 92,000 or so clones, with 90% as singletons. Sequenced sample: CD4+ T cells sorted from blood. The receptors stem from a human donor in good health.

Here the CDR3 DNA reads TGTGCCAGCAGACGGACTAGCGGGAGGAGGAGCCCCATTCCGAATGAGCAGTTCTTC. This codes for CASRRTSGRRSPIPNEQFF. The chain carries TRBV27 and TRBJ2-1; 14 bases match TRBD2. This CDR3 has 19 residues. CDR1 is MNHEY, CDR2 SMNVEV, per germline (reference sequence). V was clipped by 6 bases and J by 7 bases; unmatched bases: 17.

This chain uses TRBV7-9 with TRBJ2-1; no clear D gene. CDR3 size: 12 residues. Germline V gives CDR1 SEHNR, CDR2 FQNEAQ (reference sequence). The V end was cut by 8 bases, the J end by 4 bases, with 9 bases between. CDR3 region: CASGRLYNEQFF. CDR3 DNA: TGTGCCAGCGGGCGGTTGTACAATGAGCAGTTCTTC.

The chain is built from TRBV7-2 and TRBJ1-4; D unclear. V was trimmed by 1 base and J by 0 bases, leaving 12 bases between them. Germline-derived CDR1 and CDR2 are SGHTA and FQGNSA. The CDR3 runs to 17 residues. The DNA for the CDR3 is TGTGCCAGCAGCTTAGAAGAATCGGAAGCAACTAATGAAAAACTGTTTTTT. Protein sequence: CASSLEESEATNEKLFF.

The chain links TRBV7-9 to TRBJ2-1; D call uncertain. Germline V gene sequence: CDR1 SEHNR, CDR2 FQNEAQ (reference sequence). V was cut by 2 bases and J by 10 bases, with 9 bases left in between. There are 12 residues in the CDR3. The CDR3 reads CASSLRQYEQFF. Written as DNA, the CDR3 is TGTGCCAGCAGCTTACGTCAGTACGAGCAGTTCTTC.

J is TRBJ1-4 and V is TRBV15; no definite D call. The CDR3 sequence is 14 residues long. The V end was cut by 0 bases, the J end by 4 bases, with 6 bases between. Germline V CDR1 and CDR2: LNHNV, YYDKDF (reference sequence). CDR3: CATSRERYNEKLFF. The DNA of the CDR3 is TGTGCCACCAGCAGAGAAAGGTATAATGAAAAACTGTTTTTT.

This clone was observed a few times. The gene calls are TRBV19 and TRBJ1-5; TRBD1 might be the D (5 bases). Between the trimmed V and J ends, which lost 5 bases and 4 bases, there was a span of 9 bases. The CDR3 consists of 13 residues. Germline values: CDR1 LNHDA, CDR2 SQIVND (reference sequence). The CDR3 DNA sequence: TGTGCCAGTAGTCTTGACAGTAATCAGCCCCAGCATTTT. Translation gives CASSLDSNQPQHF. Supplemented by reference TRBV19 and TRBJ1-5, the full variable domain reads DGGITQSPKYLFRKEGQNVTLSCEQNLNHDAMYWYRQDPGQGLRLIYYSQIVNDFQKGDIAEGYSVSREKKESFPLTVTSAQKNPTAFYLCASSLDSNQPQHFGDGTRLSIL.

The V gene is TRBV7-3, the J gene TRBJ2-5; D may be TRBD1 (6 bases). V was shortened by 2 bases and J by 2 bases, with 9 bases between the two germline ends. Per the germline V gene, CDR1 is SGHTA and CDR2 is FQGTGA. This CDR3 has 14 amino acids. CDR3 sequence: CASSLGGFQETQYF. The CDR3 nucleotides read TGTGCCAGCAGCTTAGGGGGCTTTCAAGAGACCCAGTACTTC.

The chain employs TRBV5-1 and TRBJ1-1, with D possibly matching TRBD1 (5 bases). CDR1 and CDR2 (germline): SGHRS, YFSETQ. This CDR3 spans 17 amino acids. The V gene lost 2 bases and the J gene lost 3 bases, with 20 bases spanning the gap. CDR3 region: CASSFGALGAKDTEAFF. Here the CDR3 DNA reads TGCGCCAGCAGCTTTGGGGCTCTCGGCGCAAAGGACACTGAAGCTTTCTTT. Using reference TRBV5-1 and TRBJ1-1 for the parts outside the CDR3, the full variable domain is KAGVTQTPRYLIKTRGQQVTLSCSPISGHRSVSWYQQTPGQGLQFLFEYFSETQRNKGNFPGRFSGRQFSNSRSEMNVSTLELGDSALYLCASSFGALGAKDTEAFFGQGTRLTVV.

This chain's CDR3 is CASSFLSGYTDTQYF. In DNA, the CDR3 is TGTGCCAGCAGCTTTTTATCGGGGTACACAGATACGCAGTATTTT. The chain joins TRBV7-9 to TRBJ2-3; tentative D call: TRBD2 (5 bases). Germline V gene sequence: CDR1 SEHNR, CDR2 FQNEAQ (reference sequence). V was pared by 3 bases and J by 2 bases, with 12 bases between. This CDR3 is 15 amino acids long.

The V call is TRBV27, the J call TRBJ2-3, with 12 nucleotides matching TRBD2. V trimming: 5 bases; J trimming: 5 bases; junction bases outside the gene matches: 8. CDR1 is MNHEY and CDR2 is SMNVEV in the germline V gene (reference sequence). This CDR3 region has 16 residues. The CDR3 nucleotides are TGTGCCAGCAGTCCCCGTCTAGCGGGAGGGATAGATACGCAGTATTTT. It codes for CASSPRLAGGIDTQYF.

This clone was found once. The chain combines TRBV5-4 with TRBJ2-5, with D possibly matching TRBD2 (5 bases). The CDR3 runs 15 residues. Germline V CDR1 and CDR2: SGHNT, YYREEE (reference sequence). The V gene lost 0 bases and the J gene lost 3 bases, with 12 bases spanning the gap. The CDR3 DNA follows: TGTGCCAGCAGCTTGGAAGGCACCGGGGAAGAGACCCAGTACTTC. Translating it yields CASSLEGTGEETQYF.

In regard to this clone: One end of the junction varies from germline; a read error may be responsible. The identical CDR3 is also encoded by other nucleotide sequences in the sample. CDR3 sequence (DNA): TGCAGCGTCTGGGGGCAGATGAACACCGAAGCTTTCTTT. Amino acids: CSVWGQMNTEAFF. The V gene is TRBV29-1, the J gene TRBJ1-1; the D gene is possibly TRBD1 (6 bases). The germline gives CDR1 SQVTM, CDR2 ANQGSEA. The length of the CDR3 is 13 residues. The full variable domain, its missing parts supplied by reference TRBV29-1 and TRBJ1-1, is SAVISQKPSRDICQRGTSLTIQCQVDSQVTMMFWYRQQPGQSLTLIATANQGSEATYESGFVIDKFPISRPNLTFSTLTVSNMSPEDSSIYLCSVWGQMNTEAFFGQGTRLTVV.

V gene TRBV29-1 combines with J gene TRBJ1-4; D unresolved. The CDR3 runs 11 residues. V lost 6 bases to trimming and J lost 5 bases, with 7 bases between them. CDR1 and CDR2 (germline): SQVTM, ANQGSEA. The CDR3 protein is CSVWRNEKLFF. The CDR3 bases are TGCAGCGTCTGGAGGAATGAAAAACTGTTTTTT.

The chain has TRBV9 and TRBJ2-3; no definite D call. V gave up 1 base and J gave up 0 bases, with 6 bases separating them. Looked up from germline, CDR1 is SGDLS and CDR2 is YYNGEE. This CDR3 contains 14 residues. The CDR3 sequence is CASSVTPSTDTQYF. The CDR3, as DNA: TGTGCCAGCAGCGTAACCCCTAGCACAGATACGCAGTATTTT.